The entry below gives a single TCR beta chain sequence along with its context. Using immunoSEQ multiplex PCR, the repertoire was profiled, and TCRdb retains in-frame clones only, with some absent. Found here are about 150,000 clones, roughly 90% of them singletons; the top ten hold around 13%. Time point specified: blood 2 weeks post-SBRT. Indicated treatment: 15 Gy SBRT to primary tumor, nephrectomy 4 weeks later. The data originate from a study of radiation and T cells in renal cell carcinoma. The length of the CDR3 is 13 residues. Germline V gene sequence: CDR1 MNHEY, CDR2 SVGAGI. The source material was blood, sampled from a patient whose treatment included radiotherapy and nephrectomy. The receptor was derived from a woman in her fifties or sixties with renal cell carcinoma. The chain joins TRBV6-5 to TRBJ2-5; tentatively, D is TRBD1 (6 bases). The last part of the DNA fits TRBJ2-7 better; the J call may be wrong. Here the CDR3 reads CAIGQSNSYEQYF. In DNA, the CDR3 is TGTGCCATCGGACAGTCGAACTCCTACGAGCAGTACTTC.